These 25 T cell receptor beta chains were all obtained from the same sample, sequenced in a study of OX40 agonist ivuxolimab in advanced cancers. Clones were sequenced by immunoSEQ multiplex PCR, and TCRdb holds only the in-frame ones, with some missing. The top ten clones hold under 2% of a sample with tens of thousands of clones, around 79% of them seen once. The starting material was CD4+ or CD8+ T cells sorted from blood, obtained in a trial of the OX40 agonist ivuxolimab. The receptors were gathered from an adult with an advanced solid tumor such as melanoma, head and neck, liver or kidney cancer.

V usage is TRBV28 and J usage is TRBJ2-7; possibly TRBD1 or TRBD2 for D (5 bases each). CDR1 and CDR2 (germline): MDHEN, SYDVKM. The V and J ends lost 6 bases and 5 bases respectively, with 17 bases between them. The CDR3 runs 14 residues. For the CDR3, the DNA is TGTGCCAGCAGGCCGGGACCACAATCCCACGAGCAGTACTTC. Its protein is CASRPGPQSHEQYF.

V is TRBV7-9 and J is TRBJ1-5; D unclear. The CDR3 is 13 amino acids. Germline values: CDR1 SEHNR, CDR2 FQNEAQ (reference sequence). Trimming stripped 5 bases from V and 9 bases from J, with 14 bases between. The CDR3 spells CASSKDGGWPQHF. The CDR3 DNA follows: TGTGCCAGCAGCAAGGACGGTGGATGGCCCCAGCATTTT.

The rearrangement links TRBV2 to TRBJ1-6; 7 nucleotides agree with TRBD1. Germline V gene lookup returns CDR1 SNHLY and CDR2 FYNNEI. This CDR3 is 14 amino acids long. The junction had 10 bases not matched to a gene; V was cut back by 10 bases and J by 7 bases. CDR3 sequence: CATGRDSTNSPLHF. CDR3 nucleotides: TGTGCCACCGGTAGGGACAGTACCAATTCACCCCTCCACTTT.

CDR3 DNA: TGTGCTAGTGGTTTTGGGCGCGGGGCCAACGTCCTGACTTTC. Translating it yields CASGFGRGANVLTF. The chain uses TRBV12-5 and TRBJ2-6; D unclear. The germline gives CDR1 LGHNT, CDR2 FRNRAP. Deletions cut 3 bases from V and 4 bases from J, with 7 bases between. This CDR3 has 14 residues.

This clone was seen only once. The V and J genes are TRBV20-1 and TRBJ2-4, with D possibly matching TRBD2 (7 bases). Per germline, CDR1 DFQATT and CDR2 SNEGSKA (reference sequence). Trimming took off 7 bases at V and 6 bases at J, with 10 bases between the two ends. This CDR3 comprises 11 residues. This CDR3 reads CSGRGGNIQYF. CDR3 sequence (DNA): TGCAGTGGAAGGGGGGGAAACATTCAGTACTTC.

The chain couples TRBV30 to TRBJ2-7; D might be TRBD1 (6 bases). Trimming pared 3 bases from V and 5 bases from J, leaving 14 bases between. CDR1 is GTSNPN, CDR2 SVGIG, per germline (reference sequence). CDR3 length: 13 amino acids. CDR3 DNA sequence: TGTGCCTGGAGCAGGGGTCTAGCCCACGAGCAGTACTTC. The encoded protein is CAWSRGLAHEQYF.

J is TRBJ2-7 and V is TRBV5-4; TRBD2 agrees at 10 bases. Germline assignment: CDR1 SGHNT and CDR2 YYREEE (reference sequence). V was pared by 3 bases and J by 3 bases, with 6 bases of the junction left unmatched. The CDR3 contains 15 residues. CDR3 bases: TGTGCCAGCAGCTCGCCTAGCGGGAGTTACTACGAGCAGTACTTC. This codes for CASSSPSGSYYEQYF.

The rearrangement links TRBV28 to TRBJ1-2; possible D gene TRBD1, 5 bases. There are 15 residues in the CDR3. V lost 6 bases and J 7 bases, leaving 21 bases between the germline ends. Per the germline V gene, CDR1 is MDHEN and CDR2 is SYDVKM. This chain's CDR3 is CASRQYSGGNGGYTF. CDR3 nucleotide sequence: TGTGCCAGCAGACAGTACAGTGGGGGTAACGGTGGCTACACCTTC.

This sequence joins TRBV6-1 and TRBJ1-1; a possible D gene is TRBD1 (5 bases). Germline CDR1 is MNHNS and CDR2 is SASEGT. The ends were cut back, 4 bases at V and 5 bases at J, with 11 bases in the middle. This CDR3 spans 13 amino acids. Here the CDR3 reads CASSVSGNTEAFF. The DNA of the CDR3 is TGTGCCAGCAGTGTGTCAGGGAATACTGAAGCTTTCTTT.

The chain carries TRBV14 and TRBJ1-6, with 8 bases identical to TRBD1. The J segment lost 9 bases and the V segment lost 3 bases, leaving 4 bases of the junction unmatched. The CDR3 runs 14 residues. Germline assignment: CDR1 SGHDN and CDR2 FVKESK. CDR3 bases: TGTGCCAGCAGCCACCGGACAGGGACTTCACCCCTCCACTTT. Amino acid sequence: CASSHRTGTSPLHF.

This clone was detected a few times. The rearrangement links TRBV5-1 to TRBJ2-1, with 8 bases matching TRBD1. V trimming: 4 bases; J trimming: 7 bases; junction bases outside the gene matches: 7. Germline V CDR1 and CDR2: SGHRS, YFSETQ. The CDR3 runs 14 residues. For the CDR3, the DNA is TGCGCCAGCAGCGTAAGACAGGGGAGTAATGAGCAGTTCTTC. This codes for CASSVRQGSNEQFF.

The chain is built from TRBV7-2 and TRBJ1-4; D ambiguous. This CDR3 is built from 13 residues. Trimming took off 4 bases at V and 8 bases at J, with 11 bases between the two ends. Germline lookup yields CDR1 SGHTA and CDR2 FQGNSA. The CDR3 DNA follows: TGTGCCAGCAGCTCGGCCGGCTGGGAAAAACTGTTTTTT. Amino acids: CASSSAGWEKLFF.

This rearrangement joins TRBV15 to TRBJ1-6; D not resolved. Trimming shortened V by 3 bases and J by 7 bases, and 19 bases separated the two germline ends. Germline CDR1 is LNHNV and CDR2 is YYDKDF (reference sequence). This CDR3 is 17 amino acids long. The CDR3 region is CATSRGFWRAGNSPLHF. DNA for the CDR3: TGTGCCACCAGCAGGGGTTTCTGGCGGGCGGGGAATTCACCCCTCCACTTT.

In this sample, this clone turned up a few times. This sequence joins TRBV5-4 and TRBJ2-7; 11 nucleotides match TRBD2. This CDR3 region has 15 residues. CDR1 and CDR2 (germline): SGHNT, YYREEE (reference sequence). The V gene end was trimmed by 4 bases and the J gene end by 3 bases; junction bases not matched to a gene: 6. CDR3 protein: CASSTSGSLIYEQYF. The DNA for the CDR3 is TGTGCCAGCAGCACTAGCGGGAGCCTCATCTACGAGCAGTACTTC.

The CDR3 region has the DNA TGCGCCAGCAGCCCTTCCTATAGCTCCTACAATGAGCAGTTCTTC. It is translated as CASSPSYSSYNEQFF. The chain is built from TRBV4-1 and TRBJ2-1; D unclear. V lost 4 bases and J 0 bases, leaving 10 bases between the germline ends. In germline, CDR1 is MGHRA, CDR2 YSYEKL. The CDR3 contains 15 residues.

The chain has TRBV30 and TRBJ2-6; tentative D call: TRBD1 (6 bases). Germline loops: CDR1 GTSNPN, CDR2 SVGIG (reference sequence). V lost 0 bases and J 1 base, leaving 22 bases between the germline ends. This CDR3 spans 20 amino acids. CDR3 sequence (DNA): TGTGCCTGGAGTGTACTCGATAGTTACAGGGTTAGGTCTGGGGCCAACGTCCTGACTTTC. Amino acids: CAWSVLDSYRVRSGANVLTF.

This chain uses TRBV10-3 with TRBJ1-2; D unresolved. V was shortened by 10 bases and J by 3 bases, with 12 bases between the two germline ends. The length of the CDR3 is 12 residues. CDR1 is ENHRY, CDR2 SYGVKD, per germline. The CDR3 region has the DNA TGTGCCACCCACTCCGGTTACTATGGCTACACCTTC. Translating it yields CATHSGYYGYTF.

The chain uses TRBV30 and TRBJ1-3; 10 nucleotides agree with TRBD1. With 0 bases clipped from V and 4 bases from J, the junction kept 3 bases outside the gene matches. The CDR3 consists of 15 residues. Germline V gene lookup returns CDR1 GTSNPN and CDR2 SVGIG (reference sequence). Written as DNA, the CDR3 is TGTGCCTGGAGTGTTGGGACAGGGGCCGGAAACACCATATATTTT. This gives the protein CAWSVGTGAGNTIYF.

A few counts support this clone. The chain has TRBV11-2 and TRBJ2-3; 10 bases align to TRBD2. The CDR3 has 15 residues. In germline, CDR1 is SGHAT, CDR2 FQNNGV. The V and J ends lost 5 bases and 6 bases, in that order; junction bases with no gene match: 8. CDR3 residues: CASSNSGRQEDTQYF. In DNA, the CDR3 is TGTGCCAGCAGCAATAGCGGGAGGCAGGAGGATACGCAGTATTTT.

The chain couples TRBV6-1 to TRBJ2-1, with a weak D call TRBD2 (6 bases). The germline gives CDR1 MNHNS, CDR2 SASEGT. Deletions cut 7 bases from V and 2 bases from J, with 15 bases between. CDR3 length: 15 amino acids. CDR3 region: CASMEGDSAYNEQFF. CDR3 DNA: TGTGCCAGCATGGAAGGGGACTCGGCCTACAATGAGCAGTTCTTC.

The chain joins TRBV21-1 to TRBJ1-5; the DNA was not used to check the table's D call, TRBD1. TRBV21-1 is noted as a pseudogene. This CDR3 is built from 14 residues. The CDR3 protein is CASTPPAGNQPQHF. The CDR3 region has the DNA TGTGCCAGCACCCCCCCCGCAGGAAATCAGCCCCAGCATTTT.

This clone has a single count. This chain uses TRBV19 with TRBJ2-3; 8 bases are shared with TRBD2. The ends lost 7 bases at V and 0 bases at J; junction bases unmatched: 6. This CDR3 spans 15 amino acids. Germline V gives CDR1 LNHDA, CDR2 SQIVND (reference sequence). The CDR3 DNA reads as TGTGCCAGTATTTTGCGGGGGGATAGCACAGATACGCAGTATTTT. Residues: CASILRGDSTDTQYF.

The CDR3 sequence: CATGQGHGYTF. In nucleotides, the CDR3 is TGTGCCACCGGACAGGGTCATGGCTACACCTTC. The rearrangement uses TRBV27 and TRBJ1-2; TRBD1 matches 8 bases. Germline V gene lookup returns CDR1 MNHEY and CDR2 SMNVEV (reference sequence). The CDR3 runs 11 residues. With 10 bases clipped from V and 6 bases from J, the junction kept 4 bases outside the gene matches.

The genes are TRBV5-1 and TRBJ2-1, with D unclear. Trimming pared 1 base from V and 10 bases from J, leaving 6 bases between. The CDR3 covers 11 residues. Germline CDR1 SGHRS, CDR2 YFSETQ. The CDR3 DNA reads as TGCGCCAGCAGCTTGCAGGTGGAGCAGTTCTTC. Amino acid sequence: CASSLQVEQFF.

The chain is built from TRBV5-1 and TRBJ2-1; 10 bases fit TRBD2. V shed 5 bases, J shed 7 bases, and the junction held 6 bases outside the gene matches. Germline V gene sequence: CDR1 SGHRS, CDR2 YFSETQ. The length of the CDR3 is 14 residues. CDR3 loop: CASRAGGPSNEQFF. The CDR3 coding sequence is TGCGCCAGCAGAGCGGGAGGGCCTTCTAATGAGCAGTTCTTC.